This TCR beta chain came from a study of shared clonotypes between healthy human individuals. Execution of the assay was at deep level. The data were produced by immunoSEQ multiplex PCR, yet TCRdb's version contains in-frame clones alone and is incomplete. Among 2.3 million or so clones listed, 93% were seen once. The TCR originated in a man aged 18 to 29 in good health. Some clones in this sample may be carry-over from other donors' samples. Sequencing was performed on naive CD4+ T cells from PBMCs. Subset: CD45RA+ positively selected.

CDR3 nucleotide sequence: TGTGCCAGCAGCTTGGGTGGGACAGGCTCTGGAAACACCATATATTTT. It encodes CASSLGGTGSGNTIYF. This rearrangement joins TRBV5-4 to TRBJ1-3; 8 nucleotides agree with TRBD1. V was clipped by 0 bases and J by 0 bases; unmatched bases: 2. CDR1 and CDR2 from the germline V gene are SGHNT and YYREEE (reference sequence). The CDR3 spans 16 residues.